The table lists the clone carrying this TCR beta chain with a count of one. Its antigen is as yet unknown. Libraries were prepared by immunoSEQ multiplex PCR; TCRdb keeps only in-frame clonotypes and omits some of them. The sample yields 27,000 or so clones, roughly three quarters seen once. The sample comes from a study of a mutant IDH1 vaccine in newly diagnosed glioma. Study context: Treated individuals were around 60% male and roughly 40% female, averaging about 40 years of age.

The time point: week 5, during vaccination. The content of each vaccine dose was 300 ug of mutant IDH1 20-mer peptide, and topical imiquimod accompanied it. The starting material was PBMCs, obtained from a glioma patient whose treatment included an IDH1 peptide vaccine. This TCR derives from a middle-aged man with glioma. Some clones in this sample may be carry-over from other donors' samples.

CDR3 in DNA: TGCGCCAGCAGCCAAGGCTTCGGGACTAGCGGGGGGGCCGGCACTGAGCAGTTCTTC. Encoded protein: CASSQGFGTSGGAGTEQFF. The gene calls are TRBV4-1 and TRBJ2-1; 16 bases line up with TRBD2. The V gene's germline CDR1 is MGHRA and CDR2 YSYEKL. J gave up 9 bases and V 1 base, and 12 bases lay outside the gene matches. The CDR3 totals 19 residues.